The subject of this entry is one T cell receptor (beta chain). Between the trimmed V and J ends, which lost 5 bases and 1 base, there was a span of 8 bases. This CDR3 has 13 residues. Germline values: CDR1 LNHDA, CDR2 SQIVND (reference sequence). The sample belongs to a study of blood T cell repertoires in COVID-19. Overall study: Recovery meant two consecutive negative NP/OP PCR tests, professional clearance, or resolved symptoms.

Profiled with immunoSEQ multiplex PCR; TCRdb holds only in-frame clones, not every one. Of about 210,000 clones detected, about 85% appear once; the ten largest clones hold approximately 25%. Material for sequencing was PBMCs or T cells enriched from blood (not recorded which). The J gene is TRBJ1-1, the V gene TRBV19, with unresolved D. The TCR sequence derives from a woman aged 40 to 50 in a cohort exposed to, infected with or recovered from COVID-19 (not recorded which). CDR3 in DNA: TGTGCCAGTAGTTCCTACAGGAACACTGAAGCTTTCTTT. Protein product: CASSSYRNTEAFF.